Listed below are T cell receptor beta chains from one sample, sequenced in a study of blood T cell repertoires in COVID-19. The repertoire was sequenced with immunoSEQ multiplex PCR; TCRdb's copy has only in-frame clones and lacks some. The profile covers about 130,000 clones, with approximately 90% appearing a single time and about 4.4% taken by the ten largest. The sample was peripheral blood. Receptors originate from a man aged 55 to 69 with COVID-19, enrolled during active disease. Both conserved end residues are part of each CDR3. D genes are given only for firm matches. A clone size is listed for some rows: how often the clone was seen (once, few, many), or a class if it is expanded.

J: TRBJ1-2; V: TRBV7-9; length: 13; size: NA; D: NA; DNA: TGTGCCAGCAGCTCCGTCCCGGGAGGAGGCTACACCTTC; CDR3: CASSSVPGGGYTF
J: TRBJ2-6; V: TRBV18; length: 15; size: NA; D: TRBD1; DNA: TGTGCCAGCTCATCCCAGGGGGCTGGGGCCAACGTCCTGACTTTC; CDR3: CASSSQGAGANVLTF
J: TRBJ2-7; V: TRBV12-3/TRBV12-4; length: 13; size: NA; D: NA; DNA: TGTGCCAGCAGATCCGGGACAAGGGGCGAGCAGTACTTC; CDR3: CASRSGTRGEQYF
J: TRBJ1-5; V: TRBV7-2; length: 14; size: NA; D: NA; DNA: TGTGCCAGCAGCTTAGCGTTGGGCCGGCAGCCCCAGCATTTT; CDR3: CASSLALGRQPQHF
J: TRBJ1-5; V: TRBV2; length: 17; size: NA; D: NA; DNA: TGTGCCAGCAGTGAAGAACGGCGTCGGGGTGGAAATCAGCCCCAGCATTTT; CDR3: CASSEERRRGGNQPQHF
J: TRBJ2-7; V: TRBV6-6; length: 19; size: once; D: TRBD2; DNA: TGTGCCAGCAGTCCGCGACGGGCCAAGTGGCGGGGGGACCCCTACGAGCAGTACTTC; CDR3: CASSPRRAKWRGDPYEQYF
J: TRBJ1-2; V: TRBV6-2/TRBV6-3; length: 12; size: NA; D: NA; DNA: TGTGCCAGCAGCCGGACAAGTCCTGGCTACACCTTC; CDR3: CASSRTSPGYTF
J: TRBJ1-3; V: TRBV18; length: 14; size: NA; D: NA; DNA: TGTGCCAGCTCACCAGGAGGGACTGGAAACACCATATATTTT; CDR3: CASSPGGTGNTIYF
J: TRBJ2-5; V: TRBV2; length: 16; size: NA; D: TRBD2; DNA: TGTGCCAGCATTAGGGGGCTAGCGGGGGGCCAAGAGACCCAGTACTTC; CDR3: CASIRGLAGGQETQYF
J: TRBJ2-2; V: TRBV5-4; length: 16; size: once; D: TRBD2; DNA: TGTGCCAGCAGCTGGACTAGCTCGATCAACACCGGGGAGCTGTTTTTT; CDR3: CASSWTSSINTGELFF
J: TRBJ1-4; V: TRBV19; length: 15; size: NA; D: TRBD1; DNA: TGTGCCAGTAGGGATTGGACAGGCCCAAATGAAAAACTGTTTTTT; CDR3: CASRDWTGPNEKLFF
J: TRBJ2-3; V: TRBV20-1; length: 11; size: NA; D: NA; DNA: TGCAGTGCTCGACTAGTAGATACGCAGTATTTT; CDR3: CSARLVDTQYF
J: TRBJ1-1; V: TRBV3-1/TRBV3-2; length: 15; size: NA; D: NA; DNA: TGTGCCAGCAGCCAACGCGCAGGAACAGGCACTGAAGCTTTCTTT; CDR3: CASSQRAGTGTEAFF
J: TRBJ1-1; V: TRBV5-1; length: 15; size: NA; D: NA; DNA: TGCGCCAGCAGCATGGGGGTCCTACCGGGCACTGAAGCTTTCTTT; CDR3: CASSMGVLPGTEAFF
J: TRBJ2-1; V: TRBV28; length: 16; size: once; D: TRBD1; DNA: TGTGCCAGCAGCCGTAACCCCGGGACAGGTTTCAATGAGCAGTTCTTC; CDR3: CASSRNPGTGFNEQFF
J: TRBJ1-5; V: TRBV16; length: 15; size: NA; D: NA; DNA: TGTGCCAGCAGTCCCAACATAGACAGGCCTCAGCCCCAGCATTTT; CDR3: CASSPNIDRPQPQHF
J: TRBJ2-2; V: TRBV7-8; length: 16; size: NA; D: NA; DNA: TGTGCCAGCAGCTTAGAGCCAGGGTATCGCACCGGGGAGCTGTTTTTT; CDR3: CASSLEPGYRTGELFF
J: TRBJ2-1; V: TRBV9; length: 18; size: NA; D: TRBD2; DNA: TGTGCCAGCAGCGTACGGGTAGCGGGCCAAAGCTCCTACAATGAGCAGTTCTTC; CDR3: CASSVRVAGQSSYNEQFF
J: TRBJ2-5; V: TRBV4-3; length: 16; size: NA; D: NA; DNA: TGCGCCAGCAGCCAGTCTGGGAACAGGGAGGGAGAGACCCAGTACTTC; CDR3: CASSQSGNREGETQYF
J: TRBJ1-3; V: TRBV5-1; length: 15; size: NA; D: NA; DNA: TGCGCCAGCAGCTTGGTCAGTGGCACTGGAAACACCATATATTTT; CDR3: CASSLVSGTGNTIYF
J: TRBJ2-1; V: TRBV9; length: 15; size: NA; D: NA; DNA: TGTGCCAGCAGCGTAGAACTGAGCTCCTACAATGAGCAGTTCTTC; CDR3: CASSVELSSYNEQFF
J: TRBJ1-2; V: TRBV24-1; length: 13; size: NA; D: NA; DNA: TGTGCCACCAGCGAAAGGGAGAACTATGGCTACACCTTC; CDR3: CATSERENYGYTF
J: TRBJ2-7; V: TRBV18; length: 16; size: NA; D: NA; DNA: TGTGCCAGCTCACCAAGGGGGGGCGCAGTTTGCTACGAGCAGTACTTC; CDR3: CASSPRGGAVCYEQYF
J: TRBJ2-7; V: TRBV12-3/TRBV12-4; length: 11; size: NA; D: NA; DNA: TGTGCCAGCAGTTCCCAGTACGAGCAGTACTTC; CDR3: CASSSQYEQYF
J: TRBJ1-3; V: TRBV10-3; length: 13; size: NA; D: NA; DNA: TGTGCCATTCGGGAGGGGTTAGTGGACACCATATATTTT; CDR3: CAIREGLVDTIYF
J: TRBJ1-2; V: TRBV5-6; length: 14; size: NA; D: TRBD1; DNA: TGTGCCAGCAGGTTGGGACAGGGGATGTTGGGCTACACCTTC; CDR3: CASRLGQGMLGYTF
J: TRBJ1-6; V: TRBV2; length: 16; size: NA; D: NA; DNA: TGTGCCAGCAGCGGAGGGTTGGTTTTATTAAACTCACCCCTCCACTTT; CDR3: CASSGGLVLLNSPLHF
J: TRBJ2-5; V: TRBV5-1; length: 13; size: NA; D: TRBD1; DNA: TGCGCCAGCAGCCAGGGACAGAAGGAGACCCAGTACTTC; CDR3: CASSQGQKETQYF
J: TRBJ1-2; V: TRBV5-6; length: 16; size: NA; D: TRBD1; DNA: TGTGCCAGCAGCATTCCTAGACAGGGAATGGGCTATGGCTACACCTTC; CDR3: CASSIPRQGMGYGYTF
J: TRBJ1-6; V: TRBV30; length: 14; size: NA; D: NA; DNA: TGTGCCTGGGGGGGGAGGGAAATCAGGACACCCCTCCACTTT; CDR3: CAWGGREIRTPLHF
J: TRBJ1-6; V: TRBV7-2; length: 14; size: NA; D: NA; DNA: TGTGCCAGCAGCCCTGAGGTAACGGGTTCACCCCTCCACTTT; CDR3: CASSPEVTGSPLHF
J: TRBJ1-1; V: TRBV7-3; length: 13; size: few; D: NA; DNA: TGTGCCAGCAGCTTAACGCCCACCCGAGGAGCTTTCTTT; CDR3: CASSLTPTRGAFF
J: TRBJ1-1; V: TRBV5-1; length: 13; size: NA; D: NA; DNA: TGCGCCAGCAGCTTGGCCGCAGAGGGTGAAGCTTTCTTT; CDR3: CASSLAAEGEAFF
J: TRBJ1-4; V: TRBV18; length: 16; size: NA; D: NA; DNA: TGTGCCAGCTCACCAGCTCCCAGGGCGGCTAATGAAAAACTGTTTTTT; CDR3: CASSPAPRAANEKLFF
J: TRBJ1-1; V: TRBV5-1; length: 18; size: NA; D: TRBD1; DNA: TGCGCCAGCAGCTTACGCAGCTTCAGGGGGACCATGAACACTGAAGCTTTCTTT; CDR3: CASSLRSFRGTMNTEAFF
J: TRBJ1-4; V: TRBV7-3; length: 20; size: once; D: TRBD1; DNA: TGTGCCAGCAGCTTAGGTCGGTACGGGACAGGGGGCAGAGCTAATGAAAAACTGTTTTTT; CDR3: CASSLGRYGTGGRANEKLFF
J: TRBJ2-1; V: TRBV7-2; length: 15; size: NA; D: NA; DNA: TGTGCCAGCAGCTTAAGTCAGGGTGGTTACAATGAGCAGTTCTTC; CDR3: CASSLSQGGYNEQFF
J: TRBJ2-3; V: TRBV5-1; length: 16; size: NA; D: TRBD2; DNA: TGCGCCAGCAGCTTGACTAGCGGGGGGGCCACAGATACGCAGTATTTT; CDR3: CASSLTSGGATDTQYF
J: TRBJ1-1; V: TRBV6-5; length: 14; size: few; D: NA; DNA: TGTGCCAGCAGTTACTCGCCGGGGAACACTGAAGCTTTCTTT; CDR3: CASSYSPGNTEAFF
J: TRBJ2-7; V: TRBV7-9; length: 13; size: NA; D: NA; DNA: TGTGCCAGCAGCTTTGCACTTGCCTACGAGCAGTACTTC; CDR3: CASSFALAYEQYF
J: TRBJ1-5; V: TRBV2; length: 16; size: NA; D: NA; DNA: TGTGCCAGCACCGCGAGGCGACAGAGGGGGGGTCAGCCCCAGCATTTT; CDR3: CASTARRQRGGQPQHF
J: TRBJ1-1; V: TRBV5-1; length: 14; size: NA; D: NA; DNA: TGCGCCAGCAGCTCTGGCGAGGTGAACACTGAAGCTTTCTTT; CDR3: CASSSGEVNTEAFF
J: TRBJ2-3; V: TRBV7-9; length: 15; size: NA; D: NA; DNA: TGTGCCAGCAGCTTAGGTTCCGGTAGCACAGATACGCAGTATTTT; CDR3: CASSLGSGSTDTQYF
J: TRBJ1-6; V: TRBV4-3; length: 16; size: NA; D: NA; DNA: TGCGCCAGCAGCCAAGATCATACAGGTACAACTTCACCCCTCCACTTT; CDR3: CASSQDHTGTTSPLHF
J: TRBJ2-7; V: TRBV12-3/TRBV12-4; length: 13; size: NA; D: NA; DNA: TGTGCCAGCAGTCACCAACTCTCATACGAGCAGTACTTC; CDR3: CASSHQLSYEQYF
J: TRBJ1-2; V: TRBV27; length: 14; size: NA; D: TRBD1; DNA: TGTGCCAGCAGTCCAAGGACAGGGAACTATGGCTACACCTTC; CDR3: CASSPRTGNYGYTF
J: TRBJ1-1; V: TRBV6-5; length: 15; size: NA; D: TRBD1; DNA: TGTGCCAGCAGTACTATGGACAGGGGGACCACTGAAGCTTTCTTT; CDR3: CASSTMDRGTTEAFF
J: TRBJ2-7; V: TRBV19; length: 15; size: NA; D: NA; DNA: TGTGCCAGTAGTAGGACTCAGGGGGGTTACTACGAGCAGTACTTC; CDR3: CASSRTQGGYYEQYF
J: TRBJ1-2; V: TRBV12-3/TRBV12-4; length: 13; size: NA; D: NA; DNA: TGTGCCAGCAAACAAATAGCAGGGGATGGCTACACCTTC; CDR3: CASKQIAGDGYTF
J: TRBJ1-2; V: TRBV30; length: 14; size: NA; D: NA; DNA: TGTGCCTGGAGTAATAGAGGGCAGAGAGGTGGCTACACCTTC; CDR3: CAWSNRGQRGGYTF
J: TRBJ1-5; V: TRBV2; length: 13; size: NA; D: NA; DNA: TGTGCCAGCAGTGATTCTTGGAGTCAGCCCCAGCATTTT; CDR3: CASSDSWSQPQHF
J: TRBJ2-2; V: TRBV23-1; length: 18; size: NA; D: TRBD1; DNA: TGCGCCAGCAGTCAGAAAACCGGGACAGGGGGCAACACCGGGGAGCTGTTTTTT; CDR3: CASSQKTGTGGNTGELFF
J: TRBJ1-6; V: TRBV5-4; length: 15; size: NA; D: NA; DNA: TGTGCCAGCAGCCCGGACAGTTTTTCCAATTCACCCCTCCACTTT; CDR3: CASSPDSFSNSPLHF